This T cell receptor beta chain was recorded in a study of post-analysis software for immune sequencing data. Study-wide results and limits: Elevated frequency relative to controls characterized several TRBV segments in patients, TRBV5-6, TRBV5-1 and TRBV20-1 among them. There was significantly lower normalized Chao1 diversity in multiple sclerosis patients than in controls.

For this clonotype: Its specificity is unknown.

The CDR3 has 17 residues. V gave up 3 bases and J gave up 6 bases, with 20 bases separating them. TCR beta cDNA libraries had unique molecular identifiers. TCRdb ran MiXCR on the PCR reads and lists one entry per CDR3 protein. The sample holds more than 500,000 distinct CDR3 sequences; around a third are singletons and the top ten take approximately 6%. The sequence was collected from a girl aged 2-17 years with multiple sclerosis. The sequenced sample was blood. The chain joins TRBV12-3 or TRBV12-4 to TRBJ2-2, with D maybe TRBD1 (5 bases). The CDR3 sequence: CASSLVGPLQRSGELFF. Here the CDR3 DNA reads TGTGCCAGCAGTTTGGTGGGGCCCCTACAGAGGTCCGGGGAGCTGTTTTTT.